The 16 T cell receptor beta chains presented below share a single source sample, sequenced in a study of CD8+ T cells in alopecia areata. Indicated treatment: oral pan-JAK inhibitor, 5-10 mg twice daily. It was cDNA, reverse transcribed from extracted RNA, that served as the sequencing template. TCRdb's table, derived via immunoSEQ multiplex PCR, lists solely in-frame clones and lacks some. Of about 210,000 clones listed, approximately 57% are singletons. Sequences were derived from CD4+ T cells sorted from blood, sampled at week 4, from a patient treated with tofacitinib. The receptor source for this set is a human donor with alopecia areata.

This clone was counted ten times or more. The chain has TRBV5-6 and TRBJ1-6; D unclear. Germline-derived CDR1 and CDR2 are SGHDT and YYEEEE. The CDR3 has 15 amino acids. Deletions cut 0 bases from V and 10 bases from J, with 14 bases between. CDR3 protein: CASSLEALRESPLHF. CDR3 DNA sequence: TGTGCCAGCAGCTTGGAGGCACTGAGGGAATCACCCCTCCACTTT.

The chain couples TRBV11-3 to TRBJ1-1; D gene unclear. This CDR3 region has 14 residues. Germline V gene sequence: CDR1 SGHNT, CDR2 YENEEA. V gave up 5 bases and J gave up 1 base, with 11 bases separating them. The chain's CDR3 is CASSDRRGNTEAFF. In nucleotides, the CDR3 is TGTGCCAGCAGCGATCGGCGGGGGAACACTGAAGCTTTCTTT.

This chain joins TRBV5-1 and TRBJ2-2; no reliable D call. Trimming took off 0 bases at V and 4 bases at J, with 10 bases between the two ends. Germline CDR1 is SGHRS and CDR2 is YFSETQ. This CDR3 is built from 15 residues. The CDR3 DNA sequence: TGCGCCAGCAGCTTGGATGGGGATTCCACCGGGGAGCTGTTTTTT. Translated: CASSLDGDSTGELFF.

This clone showed up just once. This rearrangement joins TRBV29-1 to TRBJ2-5; 10 bases map to TRBD2. Unmatched junction bases numbered 11, after V lost 8 bases and J lost 2 bases. The CDR3 has 15 residues. Germline assignment: CDR1 SQVTM and CDR2 ANQGSEA. Here the CDR3 reads CSSRAQRGGQETQYF. Written as DNA, the CDR3 is TGCAGCTCCCGGGCGCAGCGGGGGGGACAAGAGACCCAGTACTTC.

As regards this clone: The limits of the CDR3 on the DNA are not certain, so only TCRdb's listed CDR3 is given. The chain uses TRBV29-1 and TRBJ1-2; the table calls TRBD1, which could not be checked here. From germline, CDR1 is SQVTM and CDR2 ANQGSEA. The CDR3 spans 12 amino acids, including both terminal residues. The CDR3 here is CSVASGTGIGTF.

The chain has TRBV29-1 and TRBJ1-2; unclear D gene. V was shortened by 3 bases and J by 4 bases, with 6 bases between the two germline ends. CDR3 length equals 11 residues. In germline, CDR1 is SQVTM, CDR2 ANQGSEA. CDR3 protein: CSVEKGYGYTF. In DNA, the CDR3 is TGCAGCGTTGAGAAGGGCTATGGCTACACCTTC.

A few counts support this clone. The chain recombines TRBV7-2 with TRBJ2-2, with D hard to call. The ends were cut back, 2 bases at V and 5 bases at J, with 12 bases in the middle. This CDR3 has 15 residues. Germline CDR1 and CDR2: SGHTA and FQGNSA. The DNA for the CDR3 is TGTGCCAGCAGCTTAAGAAGTGTGGGTACCGGGGAGCTGTTTTTT. Protein sequence: CASSLRSVGTGELFF.

The J gene is TRBJ2-3, the V gene TRBV4-3; TRBD2 matches at 9 bases. The germline gives CDR1 LGHNA, CDR2 YSLEER. CDR3 length: 17 amino acids. V lost 0 bases and J lost 6; bases outside the gene matches: 10. CDR3 coding DNA: TGCGCCAGCAGCCAAGACCCCGTAGCGGGGGTGGCGGATACGCAGTATTTT. This translates into CASSQDPVAGVADTQYF.

The chain links TRBV4-3 to TRBJ2-1, with 9 bases that match TRBD2. The CDR3 spans 17 residues. Germline V lookup: CDR1 LGHNA, CDR2 YSLEER. After removal of 0 bases from V and 8 bases from J, the junction contained 11 bases not matched to a gene. CDR3 sequence (DNA): TGCGCCAGCAGCCAAGAGCTTCTGGGCGGGGGGGCACATGAGCAGTTCTTC. Its protein is CASSQELLGGGAHEQFF.

This clone was seen only a few times. This chain links TRBV11-2 with TRBJ1-6, with 7 bases fitting TRBD1. J was trimmed by 9 bases and V by 3 bases; bases with no gene match: 8. This CDR3 has 15 amino acids. Per the germline V gene, CDR1 is SGHAT and CDR2 is FQNNGV. The CDR3 coding sequence is TGTGCCAGCAGCTTCAGCACAGGGGAGCTTTCACCCCTCCACTTT. It yields the protein CASSFSTGELSPLHF.

This clone has more than one count but fewer than ten. This chain links TRBV10-3 with TRBJ2-7; 11 nucleotides match TRBD1. CDR3 length: 14 amino acids. Germline trimming cut 4 bases from V and 6 bases from J; bases unmatched to any gene: 5. CDR1 ENHRY and CDR2 SYGVKD come from the germline V gene. In DNA form, the CDR3 reads TGTGCCATCAGTGCTACCGGGACAGGGGGCGAGCAGTACTTC. Protein: CAISATGTGGEQYF.

CDR3 in amino acids: CAWSVTSNNEQFF. The CDR3 DNA reads TGTGCCTGGAGTGTCACAAGTAACAATGAGCAGTTCTTC. The chain carries TRBV30 and TRBJ2-1; no reliable D call. This CDR3 is built from 13 residues. The V end lost 0 bases, the J end lost 5 bases, and 8 bases lay between the germline ends. Germline V gene sequence: CDR1 GTSNPN, CDR2 SVGIG (reference sequence).

This clone was seen a single time. The J gene is TRBJ1-1, the V gene TRBV5-1; D gene uncertain. The CDR3 contains 13 residues. CDR1 SGHRS and CDR2 YFSETQ come from the germline V gene. The germline V and J ends were trimmed by 4 bases and 0 bases, with 7 bases remaining between them. Here the CDR3 reads CASSRGMNTEAFF. CDR3 sequence (DNA): TGCGCCAGCAGCCGCGGGATGAACACTGAAGCTTTCTTT.

This clone was found once. V and J are TRBV7-3 and TRBJ1-5; 7 positions match TRBD1. The junction had 3 bases not matched to a gene; V was cut back by 1 base and J by 3 bases. Germline CDR1 is SGHTA and CDR2 is FQGTGA. This CDR3 is 15 amino acids long. The DNA of the CDR3 is TGTGCCAGCAGCTTAAAGGGGGCTGACAATCAGCCCCAGCATTTT. Translated: CASSLKGADNQPQHF.

This clone was observed a handful of times. CDR3 nucleotide sequence: TGTGCCAGCAGCTTCCTGCGGGGATATGGCTACACCTTC. This gives the protein CASSFLRGYGYTF. The chain combines TRBV6-6 with TRBJ1-2; D is ambiguous. CDR1 and CDR2 (germline): MNHNY, SVGAGI (reference sequence). Trimming took 6 bases from V and 5 from J, leaving 13 bases between them. The CDR3 totals 13 residues.

A few counts support this clone. V and J are TRBV29-1 and TRBJ2-1; D unclear. The CDR3 contains 12 residues. Germline values: CDR1 SQVTM, CDR2 ANQGSEA. Trimming cost V 4 bases and J 6 bases, with 10 bases left between them. As DNA, the CDR3 is TGCAGCGTTGGGTTACGGACCAATGAGCAGTTCTTC. Translation gives CSVGLRTNEQFF.